This T cell receptor (beta chain) appears in the sequencing data of a study of blood T cell repertoires in COVID-19. Background on the study: Collection of acute and convalescent COVID-19 samples took place in the United States, Italy and Spain.

Trimming took off 2 bases at V and 1 base at J, with 14 bases between the two ends. Germline-derived CDR1 and CDR2 are MNHEY and SVGEGT. This CDR3 has 16 amino acids. The assay was immunoSEQ multiplex PCR, and TCRdb's table has in-frame clones only and misses some. The repertoire holds around 120,000 clones, with just under 85% as singletons. Sequencing input: peripheral blood. The rearrangement uses TRBV6-2 or TRBV6-3 and TRBJ1-1; D may be TRBD1 (5 bases). The origin of this receptor is a man aged 70-80 years with active or convalescent COVID-19. The CDR3 DNA follows: TGTGCCAGCAGTTACGACGGGGGGTTAGGGAACACTGAAGCTTTCTTT. This encodes CASSYDGGLGNTEAFF.